This T cell receptor beta chain was sequenced for a study of cytomegalovirus exposure and HLA in healthy donors. This CDR3 has 16 residues. Germline-derived CDR1 and CDR2 are SGHNT and YYREEE (reference sequence). The V gene end was trimmed by 4 bases and the J gene end by 5 bases; junction bases not matched to a gene: 14. A word on this clone: Antigen unknown.

Study-level results: Analysis was carried out at a later point, and it linked a missense DCLRE1C variant to TCR beta V- and J-gene trimming.

The PCR ran on 60 Vbeta and 13 Jbeta primers. Measured with immunoSEQ multiplex PCR; TCRdb has only the in-frame clones, and not every one. This sample contains under 200,000 clones. The rearrangement links TRBV5-4 to TRBJ2-5; 7 bases match TRBD1. The sequencing sample was made of PBMCs. The source is a man aged 25 to 40 in good health and CMV-seronegative. CDR3 sequence (DNA): TGTGCCAGCAGCACCGGGACAGTCGCTAGTTGGGAGACCCAGTACTTC. This translates into CASSTGTVASWETQYF.